Following are 13 T cell receptor beta chains from one sample sequenced in a study of T-cell memory formation after mild COVID-19. Each CDR3 protein is one row after TCRdb ran MiXCR on the 5' RACE reads. The sample lists a few hundred thousand distinct CDR3 sequences, over 25% occurring once. The sample was PBMCs or a T cell subset sorted from them (not recorded which). The receptor set was obtained from an adult woman who had mild COVID-19 (a few samples of this study predate the infection). Cell type and time point are not known.

The rearrangement joins TRBV15 to TRBJ2-4; 9 bases line up with TRBD1. Germline V gene sequence: CDR1 LNHNV, CDR2 YYDKDF (reference sequence). The CDR3 spans 16 residues. J gave up 3 bases and V 3 bases, and 6 bases lay outside the gene matches. The DNA of the CDR3 is TGTGCCACCAGCAGCCGACAGGGGGTGGACAAAAACATTCAGTACTTC. This gives the protein CATSSRQGVDKNIQYF.

This clonotype has only a few counts. The rearrangement uses TRBV12-3 or TRBV12-4 and TRBJ2-6; 13 bases are shared with TRBD2. The ends lost 6 bases at V and 0 bases at J; junction bases unmatched: 8. The CDR3 is 19 residues long. The CDR3 sequence is CASSRGLAGLSSGANVLTF. The CDR3 DNA follows: TGTGCCAGCAGCCGGGGACTAGCGGGACTGAGCTCTGGGGCCAACGTCCTGACTTTC.

The chain has TRBV12-3 or TRBV12-4 and TRBJ2-1; a weak D match, TRBD2 (6 bases). The CDR3 extends over 14 amino acids. V lost 7 bases and J 10 bases, leaving 20 bases between the germline ends. Here the CDR3 DNA reads TGTGCCAGCACCCCTCGGGCGGGATGGGGGGAGCAGTTCTTC. This sequence encodes CASTPRAGWGEQFF.

On this clonotype: A read error is likely, as this CDR3 ends without the conserved phenylalanine or tryptophan. J is TRBJ2-5 and V is TRBV2; D perhaps matches TRBD1 (6 bases). This CDR3 spans 13 amino acids. CDR1 and CDR2 (germline): SNHLY, FYNNEI. The ends were cut back, 7 bases at V and 4 bases at J, with 13 bases in the middle. For the CDR3, the DNA is TGTGCCAGCACTCAGGACAGCGGAGAGACCCAGTACTTA. Protein: CASTQDSGETQYL.

J is TRBJ2-3 and V is TRBV16; D is perhaps TRBD1 (5 bases). Germline V lookup: CDR1 KGHSY, CDR2 FQNENV. Trimming removed 5 bases at V and 0 bases at J, with 9 bases between. This CDR3 is built from 14 residues. DNA for the CDR3: TGTGCCAGCAGCGTCACAGGTAGCACAGATACGCAGTATTTT. It specifies CASSVTGSTDTQYF. Variable domain in full (rest from reference TRBV16 and TRBJ2-3): GEEVAQTPKHLVRGEGQKAKLYCAPIKGHSYVFWYQQVLKNEFKFLISFQNENVFDETGMPKERFSAKCLPNSPCSLEIQATKLEDSAVYFCASSVTGSTDTQYFGPGTRLTVL.

This clonotype was seen a single time. The chain links TRBV3-1 to TRBJ2-5; TRBD2 matches 12 bases. Germline CDR1 is LGHDT and CDR2 is YNNKEL (reference sequence). The CDR3 contains 19 residues. V dropped 0 bases and J dropped 10; count of bases not matched to a gene: 18. The CDR3 protein is CASSQDFSLGLAGPNVQYF. Here the CDR3 DNA reads TGTGCCAGCAGCCAAGATTTTTCTCTTGGACTAGCGGGGCCTAACGTCCAGTACTTC.

The V call is TRBV15, the J call TRBJ1-6; D remains ambiguous. V dropped 0 bases and J dropped 7 bases, with 10 bases sitting between them. CDR3 length: 15 residues. Germline CDR1 reads LNHNV; CDR2 reads YYDKDF (reference sequence). CDR3 DNA: TGTGCCACCAGCAGAGATTGGAACAAGAATTCACCCCTCCACTTT. This codes for CATSRDWNKNSPLHF.

V gene TRBV6-5 combines with J gene TRBJ2-1; 13 bases match TRBD2. This CDR3 has 18 amino acids. Germline-derived CDR1 and CDR2 are MNHEY and SVGAGI. V dropped 2 bases and J dropped 9; count of bases not matched to a gene: 13. Written as DNA, the CDR3 is TGTGCCAGCAGTTACGACGGGACTAGCGGGACAAGAGGGCGTGAGCAGTTCTTC. It codes for CASSYDGTSGTRGREQFF.

This clonotype showed up just a few times. The chain joins TRBV3-1 to TRBJ1-1; tentatively, D is TRBD1 (5 bases). Germline V lookup: CDR1 LGHDT, CDR2 YNNKEL (reference sequence). This CDR3 is 14 amino acids long. Between the trimmed V and J ends, which lost 2 bases and 5 bases, there was a span of 12 bases. The CDR3 DNA sequence: TGTGCCAGCAGCCAAATTGGGGCGGAGACTGAAGCTTTCTTT. Translating it yields CASSQIGAETEAFF.

This sequence joins TRBV24-1 and TRBJ2-1, with 10 positions matching TRBD1. The CDR3 consists of 15 residues. Germline loops: CDR1 KGHDR, CDR2 SFDVKD. After removal of 6 bases from V and 3 bases from J, the junction contained 4 bases not matched to a gene. This CDR3 reads CATSPGTGDYNEQFF. The DNA for the CDR3 is TGTGCCACCAGTCCCGGGACAGGGGACTACAATGAGCAGTTCTTC.

This clonotype has just a few counts. V and J are TRBV6-2 or TRBV6-3 and TRBJ2-7; 10 positions agree with TRBD2. Germline CDR1 is MNHEY and CDR2 is SVGEGT. The CDR3 runs to 15 residues. J was trimmed by 2 bases and V by 6 bases; bases with no gene match: 7. CDR3 region: CASSPTSGKTYEQYF. The DNA for the CDR3 is TGTGCCAGCAGCCCCACTAGCGGGAAAACCTACGAGCAGTACTTC.

This chain connects TRBV7-6 to TRBJ1-1, with TRBD1 matching 9 bases. V shed 1 base and J 7 bases; nucleotides not matched to a gene: 10. The CDR3 totals 16 residues. The V gene's germline CDR1 is SGHVS and CDR2 FNYEAQ. The DNA for the CDR3 is TGTGCCAGCAGCTTAGACAGGGGACAGGGCATGGGTGAAGCTTTCTTT. Its protein is CASSLDRGQGMGEAFF.

This clonotype was counted a few times. The chain joins TRBV20-1 to TRBJ1-4; D gene ambiguous. The V gene's germline CDR1 is DFQATT and CDR2 SNEGSKA (reference sequence). This CDR3 comprises 13 residues. V dropped 3 bases and J dropped 3 bases, with 8 bases sitting between them. The CDR3 DNA is TGCAGTGCTAGGGCCAGAGCTAATGAAAAACTGTTTTTT. This translates into CSARARANEKLFF.